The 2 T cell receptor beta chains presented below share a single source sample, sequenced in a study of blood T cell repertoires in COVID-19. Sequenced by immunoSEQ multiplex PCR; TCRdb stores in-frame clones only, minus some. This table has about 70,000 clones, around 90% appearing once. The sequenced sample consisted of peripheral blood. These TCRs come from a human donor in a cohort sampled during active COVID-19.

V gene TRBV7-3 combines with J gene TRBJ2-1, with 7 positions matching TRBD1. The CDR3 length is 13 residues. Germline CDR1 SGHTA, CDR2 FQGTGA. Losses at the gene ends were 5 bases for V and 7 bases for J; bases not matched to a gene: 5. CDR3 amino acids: CASSHNRGNEQFF. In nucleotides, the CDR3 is TGTGCCAGCAGCCACAACAGGGGAAATGAGCAGTTCTTC.

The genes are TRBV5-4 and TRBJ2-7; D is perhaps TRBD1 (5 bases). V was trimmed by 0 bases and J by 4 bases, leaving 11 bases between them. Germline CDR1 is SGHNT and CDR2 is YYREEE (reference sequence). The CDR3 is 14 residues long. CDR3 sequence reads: CASSLDRLRYEQYF. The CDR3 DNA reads TGTGCCAGCAGCTTGGACAGGTTAAGGTACGAGCAGTACTTC.